The 29 T cell receptor beta chains listed next were all sequenced from one sample in a study of spatial heterogeneity in lung cancer. Study-level results: The number of expanded tumor alpha and beta chains correlated with mutation number.

Which antigens these TCRs recognize remains unknown. Time point reported: sample taken at primary tumor resection. TCRdb used MiXCR to reprocess the 5' RACE reads, holding one entry per CDR3 protein. The sample contains nearly 10,000 distinct CDR3 sequences, approximately 6.3% of which appear only once. The sequenced sample was lung tumor tissue, obtained at surgery. Receptor source: a male donor with early-stage non-small cell lung cancer.

This clonotype was counted at least ten times. This beta chain came through as a stray read in a library set up for alpha chains, and its size says little. The chain links TRBV12-3 or TRBV12-4 to TRBJ1-5, with a tentative D call TRBD1 (5 bases). The CDR3 consists of 16 residues. The V end lost 4 bases, the J end lost 0 bases, and 13 bases lay between the germline ends. The DNA for the CDR3 is TGTGCCAGCAGTTGGGACGTTTCTCATAGCAATCAGCCCCAGCATTTT. Residues: CASSWDVSHSNQPQHF.

This clonotype is medium-sized. Being off target in a library aimed at alpha chains, this beta chain has a size of little meaning. This chain connects TRBV6-2 or TRBV6-3 to TRBJ2-7, with TRBD1 matching over 7 bases. Germline V gives CDR1 MNHEY, CDR2 SVGEGT. After removal of 6 bases from V and 4 bases from J, the junction contained 9 bases not matched to a gene. This CDR3 spans 14 amino acids. CDR3 in DNA: TGTGCCAGCAGAAAAACAGGGGCTGGTTACGAGCAGTACTTC. Amino acid sequence: CASRKTGAGYEQYF.

This clonotype has at least ten counts. This beta chain is off target for a library built for alpha chains, so its abundance means little. V gene TRBV28 combines with J gene TRBJ2-1; 10 bases match TRBD2. Germline loops: CDR1 MDHEN, CDR2 SYDVKM. V was pared by 4 bases and J by 7 bases, with 7 bases of the junction left unmatched. The CDR3 covers 15 residues. This CDR3 is CASSSIAGGDNEQFF. The DNA for the CDR3 is TGTGCCAGCAGTTCTATAGCGGGGGGCGATAATGAGCAGTTCTTC.

This clonotype was recorded many times. This beta chain is off target for a library built for alpha chains, so its abundance means little. As DNA, the CDR3 is TGTGCCAGCAGCCAGAGGGGGTACAATGAGCAGTTCTTC. Its translation is CASSQRGYNEQFF. The rearrangement links TRBV7-2 to TRBJ2-1; a weak D match, TRBD1 (6 bases). This CDR3 spans 13 amino acids. Germline CDR1 is SGHTA and CDR2 is FQGNSA. Trimming cost V 5 bases and J 4 bases, with 9 bases left between them.

By its share, this clonotype is medium-sized (0.01 to 0.1%). A library made for alpha chains picked up this beta chain off target, so its size means little. The J gene is TRBJ2-7, the V gene TRBV3-1; 10 bases align to TRBD2. V trimming: 1 base; J trimming: 3 bases; junction bases outside the gene matches: 3. This CDR3 contains 15 residues. CDR1 LGHDT and CDR2 YNNKEL come from the germline V gene (reference sequence). Here the CDR3 DNA reads TGTGCCAGCAGCCAAGGGACTAGCGGCGTCTACGAGCAGTACTTC. Translating gives CASSQGTSGVYEQYF.

This clonotype qualifies as medium-sized. Because this beta chain is a stray read in a library intended to capture alpha chains, its abundance should not be given much weight. The chain links TRBV20-1 to TRBJ1-4, with 7 positions matching TRBD1. V lost 6 bases, J lost 13 bases, and 32 bases stayed unmatched. Germline V lookup: CDR1 DFQATT, CDR2 SNEGSKA (reference sequence). This CDR3 is built from 19 residues. CDR3 in amino acids: CSAPMTPGQLSGEAGALFF. CDR3 DNA sequence: TGCAGTGCCCCCATGACACCGGGACAGTTGTCCGGGGAGGCCGGTGCACTGTTTTTT.

This clonotype showed up many times. Because this beta chain is a stray read in a library intended to capture alpha chains, its abundance should not be given much weight. The chain recombines TRBV27 with TRBJ1-6, with 11 positions matching TRBD1. This CDR3 has 15 amino acids. Looked up from germline, CDR1 is MNHEY and CDR2 is SMNVEV (reference sequence). V trimming: 5 bases; J trimming: 10 bases; junction bases outside the gene matches: 7. The CDR3 region is CASSVGQGAGSPLHF. The CDR3 DNA sequence: TGTGCCAGCAGTGTCGGACAGGGGGCCGGGTCACCCCTCCACTTT.

This clonotype was picked up many times. For a library built for alpha chains, this beta chain is a stray read; little rests on its size. The chain has TRBV2 and TRBJ1-3; 7 bases fit TRBD1. V shed 6 bases, J shed 2 bases, and the junction held 7 bases outside the gene matches. Germline V gene sequence: CDR1 SNHLY, CDR2 FYNNEI. The CDR3 sequence is 15 residues long. CDR3 nucleotides: TGTGCCAGCAGCCGGGACAGCCGAACTGGAAACACCATATATTTT. Residues: CASSRDSRTGNTIYF.

Judged by abundance, this clonotype is medium-sized (0.01 to 0.1%). This beta chain is off target for a library built for alpha chains, so its abundance means little. The chain carries TRBV28 and TRBJ2-2, with no clear D. The germline V gene has CDR1 MDHEN and CDR2 SYDVKM. The CDR3 is made up of 16 amino acids. V lost 2 bases and J 4 bases, leaving 14 bases between the germline ends. CDR3 DNA: TGTGCCAGCAGTTTAACGTTGCCTTCGGGCACCGGGGAGCTGTTTTTT. As protein: CASSLTLPSGTGELFF.

This clonotype has a count of ten or more. This beta chain slipped into a library made for alpha chains as a stray read, so its size is not meaningful. The chain employs TRBV4-1 and TRBJ1-3, with D possibly being TRBD1 (6 bases). Trimming removed 3 bases at V and 1 base at J, with 13 bases between. Germline V gene data show CDR1 as MGHRA and CDR2 as YSYEKL. There are 16 residues in the CDR3. The CDR3 region is CASSQGGGASGNTIYF. CDR3 DNA sequence: TGCGCCAGCAGCCAGGGAGGGGGGGCATCTGGAAACACCATATATTTT.

This clonotype was detected ten times or more. This beta chain is off target for a library built for alpha chains, so its abundance means little. The CDR3 protein is CASSQSGLAGGPQETQYF. DNA of the CDR3: TGTGCCAGCAGCCAATCAGGACTAGCGGGGGGGCCCCAAGAGACCCAGTACTTC. This chain connects TRBV3-1 to TRBJ2-5, with 15 nucleotides matching TRBD2. J lost 1 base, V lost 2 bases, and 5 bases had no gene match. This CDR3 has 18 amino acids. CDR1 and CDR2 (germline): LGHDT, YNNKEL (reference sequence).

In its sample, this clonotype was seen many times. The library was built for alpha chains, so this beta chain is an off-target read and its size means little. This chain links TRBV10-3 with TRBJ1-2, with D possibly matching TRBD1 (6 bases). Germline values: CDR1 ENHRY, CDR2 SYGVKD. V was pared by 5 bases and J by 4 bases, with 11 bases between. The CDR3 length is 13 residues. The CDR3 DNA follows: TGTGCCATCAGTAGACAGGATCGCTATGGCTACACCTTC. Its protein product is CAISRQDRYGYTF.

This clonotype was observed many times. This beta chain slipped into a library made for alpha chains as a stray read, so its size is not meaningful. The chain uses TRBV7-2 and TRBJ2-1; 10 bases are a match to TRBD1. CDR1 and CDR2 (germline): SGHTA, FQGNSA. CDR3 length equals 14 residues. The V and J ends lost 10 bases and 5 bases, in that order; junction bases with no gene match: 8. In DNA, the CDR3 is TGTGCCAACGCCCGACAGGGGGCGAACAATGAGCAGTTCTTC. Its translation is CANARQGANNEQFF.

Many counts were recorded for this clonotype. As an off-target read in a library built for alpha chains, this beta chain has a frequency of little significance. CDR3 sequence reads: CASSSGTVYEQYV. The CDR3 nucleotides read TGTGCCAGCAGCTCCGGGACAGTCTACGAGCAGTACGTC. The rearrangement joins TRBV28 to TRBJ2-7; 7 bases line up with TRBD1. The junction had 5 bases not matched to a gene; V was cut back by 6 bases and J by 3 bases. This CDR3 region has 13 residues. From germline, CDR1 is MDHEN and CDR2 SYDVKM.

This clonotype appeared many times. This beta chain is a stray read from a library made for alpha chains; its abundance is not meaningful. V and J are TRBV28 and TRBJ1-2, with D maybe TRBD1 (6 bases). The length of the CDR3 is 13 residues. Germline V gene data show CDR1 as MDHEN and CDR2 as SYDVKM. V shed 2 bases and J shed 5 bases, with 9 bases lying between them. The CDR3 protein is CASSLNRVYGYTF. The DNA for the CDR3 is TGTGCCAGCAGTTTAAACAGGGTTTATGGCTACACCTTC.

This clonotype has ten or more counts. The library was prepared for alpha chains; this beta chain is a stray read, so its frequency means little. This chain links TRBV20-1 with TRBJ1-2; a weak D match, TRBD1 (6 bases). The CDR3 contains 12 residues. V gave up 2 bases and J gave up 3 bases, with 7 bases separating them. Germline CDR1 reads DFQATT; CDR2 reads SNEGSKA (reference sequence). This chain's CDR3 is CSARRQDYGYTF. CDR3 DNA sequence: TGCAGTGCTAGACGACAGGACTATGGCTACACCTTC.

This clonotype has at least ten counts. Because the library targeted alpha chains, this beta chain is an off-target read whose size means little. CDR3 loop: CSASHGTAMNTEAFF. DNA for the CDR3: TGCAGTGCATCCCACGGGACAGCCATGAACACTGAAGCTTTCTTT. The chain is built from TRBV20-1 and TRBJ1-1; 7 positions match TRBD1. CDR1 DFQATT and CDR2 SNEGSKA come from the germline V gene (reference sequence). The CDR3 runs 15 residues. The J segment lost 0 bases and the V segment lost 6 bases, leaving 10 bases of the junction unmatched.

This clonotype was recorded at least ten times. This beta chain is a stray read from a library made for alpha chains; its abundance is not meaningful. This chain uses TRBV6-1 with TRBJ1-6; D might be TRBD1 (6 bases). CDR3 length equals 16 residues. V lost 0 bases to trimming and J lost 14 bases, with 20 bases between them. Germline V CDR1 and CDR2: MNHNS, SASEGT. CDR3 in amino acids: CASSEASQGLFFALHF. The DNA of the CDR3 is TGTGCCAGCAGTGAAGCCTCACAGGGTTTATTCTTCGCCCTCCACTTT.

This clonotype is termed medium-sized. For a library built for alpha chains, this beta chain is a stray read; little rests on its size. The chain is built from TRBV2 and TRBJ2-5, with 10 positions matching TRBD2. Trimming removed 9 bases from V and 3 bases from J; junction bases left unmatched: 4. Germline V gives CDR1 SNHLY, CDR2 FYNNEI. The CDR3 is 13 residues long. The CDR3 protein is CASTGTSEETQYF. In DNA, the CDR3 is TGTGCCAGTACCGGGACTAGCGAAGAGACCCAGTACTTC.

This clonotype was found many times. Because this beta chain is a stray read in a library intended to capture alpha chains, its abundance should not be given much weight. V is TRBV5-1 and J is TRBJ2-1; 8 nucleotides agree with TRBD1. With V trimmed by 4 bases and J by 0 bases, 3 bases remained unmatched. The length of the CDR3 is 15 residues. Looked up from germline, CDR1 is SGHRS and CDR2 is YFSETQ. Here the CDR3 DNA reads TGCGCCAGCAGCCGGGGACAGGCCTCCTACAATGAGCAGTTCTTC. Protein sequence: CASSRGQASYNEQFF.

The sample holds many counts of this clonotype. Found in a library prepared for alpha chains, this beta chain is an off-target read, and its abundance has little meaning. This CDR3 is CASSPAAANTEAFF. The CDR3 bases are TGCGCCAGCAGCCCCGCCGCAGCGAACACTGAAGCTTTCTTT. The chain couples TRBV5-1 to TRBJ1-1; D gene ambiguous. V lost 4 bases, J lost 1 base, and 11 bases lay in between. The CDR3 is 14 amino acids. The V gene's germline CDR1 is SGHRS and CDR2 YFSETQ.

This clonotype was seen ten or more times. Being off target in a library aimed at alpha chains, this beta chain has a size of little meaning. The chain links TRBV20-1 to TRBJ2-1; D is perhaps TRBD1 (6 bases). CDR3 length: 14 residues. Germline CDR1 reads DFQATT; CDR2 reads SNEGSKA (reference sequence). V lost 6 bases and J 4 bases, leaving 16 bases between the germline ends. In nucleotides, the CDR3 is TGCAGTGCGTCAGCAGGGGTCCGGTACAATGAGCAGTTCTTC. Translation: CSASAGVRYNEQFF.

Ten or more counts support this clonotype. Being off target in a library aimed at alpha chains, this beta chain has a size of little meaning. V is TRBV5-6 and J is TRBJ1-2; possible D gene TRBD1, 6 bases. Germline V CDR1 and CDR2: SGHDT, YYEEEE. Trimming removed 3 bases from V and 0 bases from J, with 15 bases in between. The CDR3 length is 16 residues. The CDR3 DNA reads TGTGCCAGCAGCTACTGGGGGGGCCTTGCTAACTATGGCTACACCTTC. It encodes CASSYWGGLANYGYTF.

This clonotype has a count of ten or more. This beta chain is an unintended read in a library built for alpha chains; its size means little. The chain couples TRBV20-1 to TRBJ1-5; D may be TRBD1 (5 bases). Trimming took 6 bases from V and 7 from J, leaving 16 bases between them. The CDR3 has 13 residues. Germline V gene lookup returns CDR1 DFQATT and CDR2 SNEGSKA (reference sequence). CDR3 nucleotide sequence: TGCAGTGCCCCCGTTGGGGGGGAGCAGCCCCAGCATTTT. Its translation is CSAPVGGEQPQHF.

Details on this clonotype: The library was built for alpha chains, so this beta chain is an off-target read and its size means little. The CDR3, as DNA: TGCAGTGCACAGACAGGGTCCGAGCAGTACTTC. Translating gives CSAQTGSEQYF. The rearrangement links TRBV20-1 to TRBJ2-7; 7 nucleotides match TRBD1. V lost 6 bases and J lost 6; bases outside the gene matches: 5. Per the germline V gene, CDR1 is DFQATT and CDR2 is SNEGSKA (reference sequence). The CDR3 has 11 residues.

This clonotype has ten or more counts. Since the library was made to target alpha chains, this beta chain is a stray read and its abundance is not meaningful. The chain links TRBV19 to TRBJ1-5; D not resolved. Germline CDR1 reads LNHDA; CDR2 reads SQIVND (reference sequence). The CDR3 has 13 residues. Deletions cut 0 bases from V and 6 bases from J, with 6 bases between. The CDR3 nucleotides are TGTGCCAGTAGTATAGATCGAAGTCAGCCCCAGCATTTT. Translating it yields CASSIDRSQPQHF.

This clonotype is classed as medium-sized (0.01 to 0.1%). Within a library made for alpha chains, this beta chain is off target, and its count is uninformative. The gene calls are TRBV20-1 and TRBJ2-1; the match to TRBD2 covers 7 bases. This CDR3 has 13 amino acids. Germline V gene sequence: CDR1 DFQATT, CDR2 SNEGSKA (reference sequence). The V gene end was trimmed by 4 bases and the J gene end by 3 bases; junction bases not matched to a gene: 3. This CDR3 reads CSATSGIYNEQFF. The CDR3 DNA reads TGCAGTGCTACGAGCGGGATCTACAATGAGCAGTTCTTC.

This clonotype has at least ten counts. This beta chain slipped into a library made for alpha chains as a stray read, so its size is not meaningful. The rearrangement links TRBV30 to TRBJ1-4; TRBD1 aligns across 11 bases. The CDR3 totals 16 residues. Germline V gene sequence: CDR1 GTSNPN, CDR2 SVGIG (reference sequence). J was trimmed by 5 bases and V by 0 bases; bases with no gene match: 5. The DNA for the CDR3 is TGTGCCTGGAGTGTACCCTGGACAGGGGGCAATGAAAAACTGTTTTTT. Translated, it gives CAWSVPWTGGNEKLFF. Filled out from reference TRBV30 and TRBJ1-4, the complete variable domain reads SQTIHQWPATLVQPVGSPLSLECTVEGTSNPNLYWYRQAAGRGLQLLFYSVGIGQISSEVPQNLSASRPQDRQFILSSKKLLLSDSGFYLCAWSVPWTGGNEKLFFGSGTQLSVL.

In its sample, this clonotype was seen many times. Because this beta chain is a stray read in a library intended to capture alpha chains, its abundance should not be given much weight. The chain links TRBV5-1 to TRBJ1-2; D perhaps matches TRBD1 (6 bases). Germline CDR1 is SGHRS and CDR2 is YFSETQ. V was cut by 7 bases and J by 7 bases, with 23 bases left in between. The CDR3 runs 15 residues. CDR3 sequence reads: CASGEQGFSPPGYTF. CDR3 sequence (DNA): TGCGCCAGCGGCGAACAGGGTTTCTCGCCACCTGGCTACACCTTC.